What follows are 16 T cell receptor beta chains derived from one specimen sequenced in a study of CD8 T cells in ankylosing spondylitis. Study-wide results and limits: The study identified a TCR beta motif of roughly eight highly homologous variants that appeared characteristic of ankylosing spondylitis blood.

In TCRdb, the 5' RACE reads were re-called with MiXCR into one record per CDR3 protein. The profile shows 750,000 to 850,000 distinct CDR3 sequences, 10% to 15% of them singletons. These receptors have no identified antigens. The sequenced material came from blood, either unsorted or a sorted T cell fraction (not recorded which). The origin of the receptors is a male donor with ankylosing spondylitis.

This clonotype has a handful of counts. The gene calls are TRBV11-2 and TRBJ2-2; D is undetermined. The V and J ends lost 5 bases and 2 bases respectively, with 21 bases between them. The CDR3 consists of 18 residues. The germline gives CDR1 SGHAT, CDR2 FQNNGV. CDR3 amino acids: CASSLSGPYFQNTGELFF. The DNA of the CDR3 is TGTGCCAGCAGCCTTTCAGGTCCCTATTTTCAAAACACCGGGGAGCTGTTTTTT.

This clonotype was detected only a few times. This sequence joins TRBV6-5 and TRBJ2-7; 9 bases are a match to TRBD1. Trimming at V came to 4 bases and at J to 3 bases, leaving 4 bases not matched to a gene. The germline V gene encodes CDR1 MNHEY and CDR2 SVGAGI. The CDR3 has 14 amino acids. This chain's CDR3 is CASSSPTGGYEQYF. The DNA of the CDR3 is TGTGCCAGCAGTTCCCCGACAGGGGGCTACGAGCAGTACTTC.

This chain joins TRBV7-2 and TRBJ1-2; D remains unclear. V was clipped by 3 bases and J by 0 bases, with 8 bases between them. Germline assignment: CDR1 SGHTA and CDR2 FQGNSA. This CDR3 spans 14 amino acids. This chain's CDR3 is CASSFEFTNYGYTF. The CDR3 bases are TGTGCCAGCAGCTTCGAATTTACTAACTATGGCTACACCTTC.

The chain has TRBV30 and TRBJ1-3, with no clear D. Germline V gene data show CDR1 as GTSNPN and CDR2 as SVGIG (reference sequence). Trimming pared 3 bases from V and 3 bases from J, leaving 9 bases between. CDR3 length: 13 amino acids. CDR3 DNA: TGTGCCTGGAGCTCGTCCGTTGGAAACACCATATATTTT. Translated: CAWSSSVGNTIYF.

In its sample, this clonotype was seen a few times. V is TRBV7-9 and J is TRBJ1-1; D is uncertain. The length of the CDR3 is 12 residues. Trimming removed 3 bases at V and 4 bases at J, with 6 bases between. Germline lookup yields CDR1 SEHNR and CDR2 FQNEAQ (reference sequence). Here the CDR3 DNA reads TGTGCCAGCAGCTTCAGTGTCACTGAAGCTTTCTTT. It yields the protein CASSFSVTEAFF.

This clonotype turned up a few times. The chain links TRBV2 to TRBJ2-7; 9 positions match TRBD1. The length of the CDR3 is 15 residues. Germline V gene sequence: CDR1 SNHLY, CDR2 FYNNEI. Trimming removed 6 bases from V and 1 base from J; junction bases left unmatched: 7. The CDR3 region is CASRHRQGGSYEQYF. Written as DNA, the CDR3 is TGTGCCAGCAGGCACCGACAGGGGGGGTCCTACGAGCAGTACTTC.

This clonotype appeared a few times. This chain's CDR3 is CASSWGRYNEQFF. CDR3 sequence (DNA): TGTGCCAGCAGCTGGGGACGGTACAATGAGCAGTTCTTC. This chain connects TRBV7-9 to TRBJ2-1; D possibly uses TRBD1 or TRBD2 (5 bases each). The CDR3 extends over 13 amino acids. The V and J ends lost 4 bases and 4 bases respectively, with 8 bases between them. Germline V gene sequence: CDR1 SEHNR, CDR2 FQNEAQ (reference sequence). Full variable domain (outside the CDR3, taken from reference TRBV7-9 and TRBJ2-1): DTGVSQNPRHKITKRGQNVTFRCDPISEHNRLYWYRQTLGQGPEFLTYFQNEAQLEKSRLLSDRFSAERPKGSFSTLEIQRTEQGDSAMYLCASSWGRYNEQFFGPGTRLTVL.

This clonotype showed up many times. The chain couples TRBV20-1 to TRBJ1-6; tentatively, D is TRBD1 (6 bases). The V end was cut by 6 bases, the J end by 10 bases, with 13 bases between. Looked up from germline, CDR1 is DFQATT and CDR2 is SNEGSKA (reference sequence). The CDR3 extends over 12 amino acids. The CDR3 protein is CSANRGDSPLHF. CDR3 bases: TGCAGTGCGAATAGGGGGGACTCACCCCTCCACTTT.

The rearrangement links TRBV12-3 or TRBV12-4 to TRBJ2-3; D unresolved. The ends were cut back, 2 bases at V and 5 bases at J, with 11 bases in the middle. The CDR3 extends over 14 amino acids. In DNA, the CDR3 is TGTGCCAGCAGTTTAAGCCGGTACCTAGATACGCAGTATTTT. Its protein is CASSLSRYLDTQYF.

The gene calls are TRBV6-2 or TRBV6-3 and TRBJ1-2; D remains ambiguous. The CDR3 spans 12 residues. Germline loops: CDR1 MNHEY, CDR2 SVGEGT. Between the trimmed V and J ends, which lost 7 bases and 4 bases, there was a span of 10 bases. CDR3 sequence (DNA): TGTGCCAGCACCACCCCCCCCTATGGCTACACCTTC. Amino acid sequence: CASTTPPYGYTF.

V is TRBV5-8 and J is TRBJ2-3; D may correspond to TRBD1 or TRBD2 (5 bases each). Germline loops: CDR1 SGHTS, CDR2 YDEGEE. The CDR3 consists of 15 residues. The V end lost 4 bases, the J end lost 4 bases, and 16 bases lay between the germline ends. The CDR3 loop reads CASSRGPGVADTQYF. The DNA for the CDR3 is TGTGCCAGCAGCCGGGGCCCCGGGGTGGCAGATACGCAGTATTTT.

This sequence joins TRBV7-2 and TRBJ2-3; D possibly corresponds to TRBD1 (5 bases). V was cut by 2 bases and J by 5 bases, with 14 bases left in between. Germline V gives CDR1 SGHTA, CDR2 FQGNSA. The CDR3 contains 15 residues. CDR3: CASSLQGSLGDTQYF. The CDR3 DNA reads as TGTGCCAGCAGCTTACAGGGATCATTAGGAGATACGCAGTATTTT.

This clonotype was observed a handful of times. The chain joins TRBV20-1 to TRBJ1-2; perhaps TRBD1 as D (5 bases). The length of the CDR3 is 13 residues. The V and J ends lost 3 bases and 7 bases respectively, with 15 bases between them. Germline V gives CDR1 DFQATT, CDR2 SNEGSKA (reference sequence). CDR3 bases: TGCAGTGCTAGTACCAGGGCCGGGATTGGCTACACCTTC. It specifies CSASTRAGIGYTF.

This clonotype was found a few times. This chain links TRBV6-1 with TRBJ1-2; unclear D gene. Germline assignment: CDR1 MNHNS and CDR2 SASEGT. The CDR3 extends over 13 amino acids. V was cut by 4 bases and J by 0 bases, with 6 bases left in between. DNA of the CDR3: TGTGCCAGCAGTGCGGGCGCTAACTATGGCTACACCTTC. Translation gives CASSAGANYGYTF.

In DNA form, the CDR3 reads TGCAGCGTTTGGGACAACTTGAACACTGAAGCTTTCTTT. This sequence encodes CSVWDNLNTEAFF. The J gene is TRBJ1-1, the V gene TRBV29-1; maybe TRBD1 (6 bases). Trimming pared 5 bases from V and 0 bases from J, leaving 10 bases between. The CDR3 length is 13 residues. Germline assignment: CDR1 SQVTM and CDR2 ANQGSEA.

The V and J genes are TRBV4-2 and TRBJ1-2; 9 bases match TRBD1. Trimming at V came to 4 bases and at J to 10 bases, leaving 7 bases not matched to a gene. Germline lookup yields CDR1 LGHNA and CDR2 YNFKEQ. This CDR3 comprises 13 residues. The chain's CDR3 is CASSRDRDRDYTF. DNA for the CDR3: TGTGCCAGCAGCCGCGACCGGGACAGGGACTACACCTTC.